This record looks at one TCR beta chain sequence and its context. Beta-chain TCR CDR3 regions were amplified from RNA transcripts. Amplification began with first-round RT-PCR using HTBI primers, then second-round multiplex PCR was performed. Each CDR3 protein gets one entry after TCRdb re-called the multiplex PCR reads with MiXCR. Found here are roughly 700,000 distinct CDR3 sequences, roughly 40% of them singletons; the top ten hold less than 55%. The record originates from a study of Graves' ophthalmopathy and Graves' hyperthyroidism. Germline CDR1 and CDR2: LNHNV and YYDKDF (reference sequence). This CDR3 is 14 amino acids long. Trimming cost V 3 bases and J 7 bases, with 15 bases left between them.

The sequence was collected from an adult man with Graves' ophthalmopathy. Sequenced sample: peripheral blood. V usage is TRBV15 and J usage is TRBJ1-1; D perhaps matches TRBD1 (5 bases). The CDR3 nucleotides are TGTGCCACCAGCAGTCCGGGGGAGGTATTTGAAGCTTTCTTT. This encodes CATSSPGEVFEAFF. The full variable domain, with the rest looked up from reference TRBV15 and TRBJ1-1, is DAMVIQNPRYQVTQFGKPVTLSCSQTLNHNVMYWYQQKSSQAPKLLFHYYDKDFNNEADTPDNFQSRRPNTSFCFLDIRSPGLGDTAMYLCATSSPGEVFEAFFGQGTRLTVV.